The following is a T cell receptor beta chain sequence with its context. Its antigen is undetermined. The sample comes from a study of blood T cells in healthy people across ages. For the second PCR, which ran for about 7 to 11 cycles, a sample-barcoded 5' primer and a J-beta primer mix were used. TCRdb called the 5' RACE reads again in MiXCR, with one record for every CDR3 protein. The sample includes more than 900,000 distinct CDR3 sequences, 25% to 30% seen only once; the top ten take about 10%. General study findings and limits: Long-lived donors exceeded aged donors in naive CD4+ cells and diversity. Roughly linear declines in TCR beta diversity per million T cells occurred with age.

The CDR3 extends over 16 amino acids. V shed 6 bases, J shed 5 bases, and the junction held 12 bases outside the gene matches. The same data also contributed to another study, on T cells of mothers and their children. That report adds: Each mother gave over 8 million TCR beta CDR3 reads; each child, roughly 3.1 million. Regardless of relatedness, pairs show thymic selection shaping TCR recombination output in a similar manner.

This clonotype originated in a woman in her thirties or forties in good health. This rearrangement joins TRBV12-3 or TRBV12-4 to TRBJ2-5, with 10 bases fitting TRBD2. The sample consisted of blood. In nucleotides, the CDR3 is TGTGCCAGCAGCCCCCCAACTAGCGGGGATCGGGAGACCCAGTACTTC. This translates into CASSPPTSGDRETQYF.